This entry lists 30 T cell receptor beta chains sequenced from one sample in a study of T cell repertoires in cytomegalovirus infection. TCRdb re-called the reads with MiXCR, one entry per CDR3 protein. Counted here are over 200,000 distinct CDR3 sequences, approximately 15% occurring once; the ten biggest clones make up around 8.7%. The specimen sequenced was PBMCs. The receptors come from a human donor in good health (CMV status not recorded). Some clones in this sample may be carry-over from other donors' samples.

This clonotype occurred many times. This chain joins TRBV7-9 and TRBJ1-1; D remains ambiguous. The V end lost 1 base, the J end lost 9 bases, and 9 bases lay between the germline ends. Germline assignment: CDR1 SEHNR and CDR2 FQNEAQ (reference sequence). The CDR3 extends over 12 amino acids. This CDR3 is CASSLDKGKAFF. CDR3 in DNA: TGTGCCAGCAGCTTAGATAAGGGAAAAGCTTTCTTT.

This clonotype was detected many times. The chain carries TRBV7-3 and TRBJ1-4; D may be TRBD1 (5 bases). The V and J ends lost 11 bases and 8 bases respectively, with 24 bases between them. In germline, CDR1 is SGHTA, CDR2 FQGTGA. The CDR3 has 15 residues. This CDR3 is CARTRTREVIEKLFF. The CDR3 DNA reads as TGTGCCCGCACAAGGACCAGGGAAGTAATAGAAAAACTGTTTTTT.

The chain recombines TRBV7-9 with TRBJ2-1; TRBD1 or TRBD2 may be the D gene (6 bases each). This CDR3 has 15 amino acids. Germline V gene sequence: CDR1 SEHNR, CDR2 FQNEAQ (reference sequence). Trimming pared 8 bases from V and 0 bases from J, leaving 14 bases between. CDR3 region: CASLGGVSSYNEQFF. CDR3 DNA sequence: TGTGCCAGCCTGGGGGGCGTGAGCTCCTACAATGAGCAGTTCTTC.

This clonotype has at least ten counts. CDR3 amino acids: CAIGTSGASYEQYF. The CDR3 DNA follows: TGTGCCATCGGGACTAGCGGGGCATCCTACGAGCAGTACTTC. The rearrangement uses TRBV10-3 and TRBJ2-7; TRBD2 matches at 13 bases. The V gene end was trimmed by 8 bases and the J gene end by 1 base; junction bases not matched to a gene: 2. Germline CDR1 is ENHRY and CDR2 is SYGVKD. This CDR3 has 14 amino acids.

This clonotype was detected many times. This CDR3 is CASSPALVSDEQFF. CDR3 DNA sequence: TGTGCCAGCAGTCCGGCGTTGGTCAGCGATGAGCAGTTCTTC. V and J are TRBV12-3 or TRBV12-4 and TRBJ2-1; D is undetermined. V lost 5 bases to trimming and J lost 8 bases, with 16 bases between them. CDR3 length equals 14 residues.

The V call is TRBV5-6, the J call TRBJ2-5; D might be TRBD2 (6 bases). Trimming removed 6 bases at V and 5 bases at J, with 14 bases between. This CDR3 has 13 residues. Per the germline V gene, CDR1 is SGHDT and CDR2 is YYEEEE. CDR3 sequence (DNA): TGTGCCAGCACTCAGGTGGGGAGGGAGACCCAGTACTTC. It encodes CASTQVGRETQYF. Together with reference TRBV5-6 and TRBJ2-5, the CDR3 gives the full variable domain: DAGVTQSPTHLIKTRGQQVTLRCSPKSGHDTVSWYQQALGQGPQFIFQYYEEEERQRGNFPDRFSGHQFPNYSSELNVNALLLGDSALYLCASTQVGRETQYFGPGTRLLVL.

The rearrangement links TRBV7-3 to TRBJ1-1; TRBD1 matches at 11 bases. Germline V CDR1 and CDR2: SGHTA, FQGTGA. The CDR3 runs to 13 residues. The J segment lost 7 bases and the V segment lost 7 bases, leaving 5 bases of the junction unmatched. The CDR3 DNA follows: TGTGCCAGCAAAAGGACAGGGGGCGGTGAAGCTTTCTTT. Translated: CASKRTGGGEAFF.

This clonotype was observed many times. The V gene is TRBV4-3, the J gene TRBJ1-3; no reliable D call. Germline CDR1 is LGHNA and CDR2 is YSLEER. Trimming took off 2 bases at V and 9 bases at J, with 11 bases between the two ends. This CDR3 has 13 amino acids. CDR3 DNA sequence: TGCGCCAGCAGCCAATCCCAGAGGACCACCATATATTTT. It encodes CASSQSQRTTIYF.

The V call is TRBV7-8, the J call TRBJ2-2, with TRBD2 matching over 9 bases. CDR1 is SGHVS and CDR2 is FQNEAQ in the germline V gene. The CDR3 contains 15 residues. V lost 5 bases and J lost 1; bases outside the gene matches: 2. The CDR3 loop reads CASSHSGGNTGELFF. As DNA, the CDR3 is TGTGCCAGCAGCCATAGCGGGGGGAACACCGGGGAGCTGTTTTTT.

This clonotype was observed at least ten times. The chain recombines TRBV7-8 with TRBJ1-3; TRBD1 matches at 10 bases. The CDR3 has 15 amino acids. Trimming at V came to 5 bases and at J to 6 bases, leaving 7 bases not matched to a gene. Germline V gene sequence: CDR1 SGHVS, CDR2 FQNEAQ. The CDR3 nucleotides read TGTGCCAGCAGCCACCCGGGACAGGGGATAAACACCATATATTTT. Protein sequence: CASSHPGQGINTIYF.

The CDR3 DNA reads TGTGCCAGCAGCCAAGTTTACAATGAGCAGTTCTTC. Protein: CASSQVYNEQFF. This rearrangement joins TRBV3-1 to TRBJ2-1; no reliable D call. The germline V gene encodes CDR1 LGHDT and CDR2 YNNKEL (reference sequence). The ends were cut back, 1 base at V and 4 bases at J, with 2 bases in the middle. The CDR3 loop spans 12 amino acids.

This clonotype was counted at least ten times. This sequence joins TRBV12-5 and TRBJ2-1, with a weak D call TRBD1 (7 bases). This CDR3 comprises 15 residues. The V gene lost 5 bases and the J gene lost 7 bases, with 18 bases spanning the gap. The germline gives CDR1 LGHNT, CDR2 FRNRAP. The DNA of the CDR3 is TGTGCTAGTGGTGTTTGGCCACAGGGGAGGAATGAGCAGTTCTTC. This encodes CASGVWPQGRNEQFF.

This clonotype has more than one count but fewer than ten. This rearrangement joins TRBV20-1 to TRBJ1-1; no reliable D call. V dropped 7 bases and J dropped 6 bases, with 12 bases sitting between them. CDR1 DFQATT and CDR2 SNEGSKA come from the germline V gene (reference sequence). The CDR3 loop spans 11 amino acids. The CDR3 sequence: CSGILHSEAFF. CDR3 DNA: TGCAGTGGCATATTACATTCTGAAGCTTTCTTT.

The chain's CDR3 is CSARLASHEQYF. DNA of the CDR3: TGCAGTGCTAGACTAGCGTCCCACGAGCAGTACTTC. The genes are TRBV20-1 and TRBJ2-7; D might be TRBD2 (6 bases). In germline, CDR1 is DFQATT, CDR2 SNEGSKA (reference sequence). V lost 2 bases to trimming and J lost 5 bases, with 10 bases between them. The CDR3 loop spans 12 amino acids.

This clonotype was counted ten times or more. J is TRBJ2-5 and V is TRBV28, with TRBD1 identical over 10 bases. The ends lost 2 bases at V and 2 bases at J; junction bases unmatched: 8. The CDR3 runs to 17 residues. Germline V gives CDR1 MDHEN, CDR2 SYDVKM. The CDR3 sequence: CASSLNFGTGDQETQYF. In DNA form, the CDR3 reads TGTGCCAGCAGTTTAAATTTTGGGACAGGGGATCAAGAGACCCAGTACTTC.

This chain uses TRBV29-1 with TRBJ1-1; D possibly corresponds to TRBD1 (5 bases). The V end was cut by 8 bases, the J end by 0 bases, with 13 bases between. Germline V gene lookup returns CDR1 SQVTM and CDR2 ANQGSEA. The CDR3 length is 13 residues. The CDR3 coding sequence is TGCAGCTCCGACCGGGGGTTGAACACTGAAGCTTTCTTT. It specifies CSSDRGLNTEAFF.

As regards this clonotype: Likely a read error: the CDR3 ends without its conserved phenylalanine or tryptophan. The J gene is TRBJ2-1, the V gene TRBV2, with 7 bases lining up with TRBD2. Looked up from germline, CDR1 is SNHLY and CDR2 is FYNNEI. With V trimmed by 10 bases and J by 0 bases, 9 bases remained unmatched. This CDR3 has 15 residues. The CDR3 DNA follows: TGTGCCACCCAAGCGGGGACGATCTCCTACAATGAGCAGTTCTTA. Translation: CATQAGTISYNEQFL.

This clonotype was counted at least ten times. The chain employs TRBV11-2 and TRBJ2-5, with unresolved D. Trimming cost V 0 bases and J 3 bases, with 8 bases left between them. The CDR3 has 14 amino acids. Germline CDR1 is SGHAT and CDR2 is FQNNGV. The CDR3 is CASSLDPGEETQYF. The DNA of the CDR3 is TGTGCCAGCAGCTTAGATCCCGGAGAAGAGACCCAGTACTTC.

This clonotype was picked up many times. This chain uses TRBV7-3 with TRBJ2-3; TRBD2 matches at 7 bases. CDR1 is SGHTA and CDR2 is FQGTGA in the germline V gene. V lost 4 bases, J lost 0 bases, and 4 bases stayed unmatched. The CDR3 length is 15 residues. CDR3 region: CASSSFGGSTDTQYF. CDR3 coding DNA: TGTGCCAGCAGCTCCTTCGGGGGGAGCACAGATACGCAGTATTTT.

This clonotype has ten or more counts. The CDR3 DNA follows: TGTGCCAGCAGTGTTCGGCGGCCCGATAGCACAGATACGCAGTATTTT. It encodes CASSVRRPDSTDTQYF. J is TRBJ2-3 and V is TRBV2; D remains unclear. V was trimmed by 4 bases and J by 0 bases, leaving 14 bases between them. Germline loops: CDR1 SNHLY, CDR2 FYNNEI. The CDR3 extends over 16 amino acids.

This clonotype showed up many times. The chain uses TRBV7-2 and TRBJ1-6, with 8 bases fitting TRBD1. Trimming took 5 bases from V and 10 from J; bases not matched to a gene: 7. The germline V gene encodes CDR1 SGHTA and CDR2 FQGNSA. The CDR3 totals 14 residues. The CDR3, as DNA: TGTGCCAGCAGCACCGGACAGGGACAGTCACCCCTCCACTTT. This gives the protein CASSTGQGQSPLHF.

In its sample, this clonotype was seen many times. The V gene is TRBV7-2, the J gene TRBJ1-2; no reliable D call. The V gene's germline CDR1 is SGHTA and CDR2 FQGNSA. The CDR3 is made up of 14 amino acids. Trimming left V 2 bases short and J 11 bases short, with 18 bases between. This CDR3 reads CASSLSGFQSLYTF. Here the CDR3 DNA reads TGTGCCAGCAGCTTATCGGGGTTTCAGAGTCTGTACACCTTC.

Sample share makes this clonotype medium-sized (0.01 to 0.1%). The chain links TRBV12-3 or TRBV12-4 to TRBJ2-1; TRBD2 aligns across 16 bases. This CDR3 contains 20 residues. The J segment lost 3 bases and the V segment lost 6 bases, leaving 14 bases of the junction unmatched. The DNA of the CDR3 is TGTGCCAGCAGGCAACTTCCGGGACTAGCGGGAGGGCCAGACTACAATGAGCAGTTCTTC. Its protein is CASRQLPGLAGGPDYNEQFF.

This clonotype was counted at least ten times. The rearrangement uses TRBV12-3 or TRBV12-4 and TRBJ2-5; TRBD2 agrees at 9 bases. This CDR3 is 14 amino acids long. With V trimmed by 5 bases and J by 5 bases, 6 bases remained unmatched. As DNA, the CDR3 is TGTGCCAGCAGTCAGGCGGGGGGGCGGGAGACCCAGTACTTC. Translating gives CASSQAGGRETQYF.

The V and J genes are TRBV28 and TRBJ2-1; D is ambiguous. The CDR3 is 14 amino acids. Germline lookup yields CDR1 MDHEN and CDR2 SYDVKM. V gave up 4 bases and J gave up 9 bases, with 16 bases separating them. Here the CDR3 reads CASSSRGSRIEQFF. The DNA of the CDR3 is TGTGCCAGCAGTTCACGTGGCAGCCGGATTGAGCAGTTCTTC.

This clonotype was seen more than once but under ten times. In nucleotides, the CDR3 is TGCAGTGCCTTAAGACCGGCCCCAGCCAAAAACATTCAGTACTTC. Translated: CSALRPAPAKNIQYF. This chain uses TRBV20-1 with TRBJ2-4; D gene uncertain. CDR3 length: 15 amino acids. The V end lost 6 bases, the J end lost 0 bases, and 15 bases lay between the germline ends. CDR1 is DFQATT, CDR2 SNEGSKA, per germline (reference sequence).

The rearrangement links TRBV28 to TRBJ2-5, with TRBD1 matching 7 bases. The CDR3 length is 14 residues. CDR1 and CDR2 (germline): MDHEN, SYDVKM. The junction had 8 bases not matched to a gene; V was cut back by 5 bases and J by 5 bases. As DNA, the CDR3 is TGTGCCAGCAGTACGATGACAGGGTGGGAGACCCAGTACTTC. This gives the protein CASSTMTGWETQYF.

This clonotype has a handful of counts. The V call is TRBV19, the J call TRBJ2-7; D gene ambiguous. This CDR3 contains 11 residues. Trimming took off 6 bases at V and 6 bases at J, with 9 bases between the two ends. Germline CDR1 reads LNHDA; CDR2 reads SQIVND (reference sequence). DNA of the CDR3: TGTGCCAGTAGGATGTACGGCGAGCAGTACTTC. It encodes CASRMYGEQYF.

V is TRBV25-1 and J is TRBJ2-5, with 7 positions matching TRBD1. Per the germline V gene, CDR1 is MGHDK and CDR2 is SYGVNS. J lost 3 bases, V lost 5 bases, and 6 bases had no gene match. This CDR3 contains 14 residues. CDR3: CASSFGTAKETQYF. The CDR3, as DNA: TGTGCCAGCAGTTTCGGGACAGCCAAAGAGACCCAGTACTTC.

The J gene is TRBJ1-5, the V gene TRBV12-3 or TRBV12-4, with a weak D call TRBD1 (6 bases). Trimming shortened V by 4 bases and J by 9 bases, and 16 bases separated the two germline ends. This CDR3 contains 14 residues. In DNA, the CDR3 is TGTGCCAGCAGTTCGTTAGGGGGAAAGGGGCCCCAGCATTTT. It translates to CASSSLGGKGPQHF.